These 17 T cell receptor beta chains came from one sample sequenced in a study of regulatory T cells in long-lasting Graves disease. Relying on iRepertoire HTBI primers and Arm-PCR of CDR3 regions, the team built TCR beta libraries. TCRdb reanalysed the multiplex PCR reads using MiXCR and keeps one entry per CDR3 protein. The repertoire holds roughly 500,000 distinct CDR3 sequences, with about 13% as singletons. Documented time point: newly diagnosed GD, antithyroid drugs for less than 3 months. After RNA was extracted from PBMCs, the TCR library was made from it. The sample also formed part of further work on T cells in Graves' hyperthyroidism and ophthalmopathy.

The sequencing used peripheral blood mononuclear cells (PBMCs), collected at new diagnosis, from a patient treated with antithyroid drugs. The receptors originated from a man aged 30-40 years with Graves disease.

This clonotype has a handful of counts. The chain couples TRBV7-9 to TRBJ2-1, with D unclear. The germline CDR1 and CDR2 sequences are SEHNR and FQNEAQ (reference sequence). The V end lost 4 bases, the J end lost 5 bases, and 15 bases lay between the germline ends. The CDR3 covers 15 residues. CDR3 region: CASSSPRQNHNEQFF. The DNA of the CDR3 is TGTGCCAGCAGCTCCCCAAGGCAGAACCACAATGAGCAGTTCTTC.

This clonotype was observed at least ten times. V gene TRBV2 combines with J gene TRBJ1-3, with D possibly matching TRBD1 (5 bases). Per the germline V gene, CDR1 is SNHLY and CDR2 is FYNNEI. CDR3 length: 15 amino acids. V dropped 5 bases and J dropped 0 bases, with 11 bases sitting between them. CDR3 in DNA: TGTGCCAGCAGTCCGGGGACGGTCTCTGGAAACACCATATATTTT. Protein sequence: CASSPGTVSGNTIYF.

This clonotype was detected a few times. The J gene is TRBJ1-5, the V gene TRBV10-3, with D unresolved. V was clipped by 2 bases and J by 2 bases, with 4 bases between them. The CDR3 totals 13 residues. CDR1 is ENHRY and CDR2 is SYGVKD in the germline V gene. CDR3 nucleotides: TGTGCCATCAGTGAGGAGGGCAATCAGCCCCAGCATTTT. It specifies CAISEEGNQPQHF.

V usage is TRBV7-8 and J usage is TRBJ2-4, with 7 bases lining up with TRBD2. CDR1 is SGHVS and CDR2 is FQNEAQ in the germline V gene. J was trimmed by 3 bases and V by 5 bases; bases with no gene match: 13. The CDR3 has 17 residues. The CDR3 is CASSPGLGEGRKNIQYF. The CDR3, as DNA: TGTGCCAGCAGCCCAGGCTTGGGGGAGGGCCGCAAAAACATTCAGTACTTC.

This clonotype was seen only a few times. The V gene is TRBV7-9, the J gene TRBJ2-7; 7 bases fit TRBD2. The CDR3 loop spans 14 amino acids. After removal of 7 bases from V and 1 base from J, the junction contained 7 bases not matched to a gene. Germline CDR1 is SEHNR and CDR2 is FQNEAQ (reference sequence). CDR3 sequence (DNA): TGTGCCAGCACCAAAGCGGGGCTGTCCTACGAGCAGTACTTC. As protein: CASTKAGLSYEQYF.

This clonotype has ten or more counts. This chain uses TRBV7-9 with TRBJ2-3; D not certain. CDR1 SEHNR and CDR2 FQNEAQ come from the germline V gene (reference sequence). V lost 5 bases and J lost 9, with 9 bases in between. CDR3 length: 11 residues. The CDR3 reads CASSTSFTQYF. In DNA form, the CDR3 reads TGTGCCAGCAGCACCAGTTTCACGCAGTATTTT.

This clonotype was counted many times. The genes are TRBV29-1 and TRBJ2-1; 8 nucleotides align to TRBD2. Germline V gene lookup returns CDR1 SQVTM and CDR2 ANQGSEA. The CDR3 is made up of 15 amino acids. With 5 bases clipped from V and 9 bases from J, the junction kept 15 bases outside the gene matches. CDR3 sequence: CSVTLRSRGGFEQFF. For the CDR3, the DNA is TGCAGCGTTACCCTAAGAAGTCGCGGGGGGTTTGAGCAGTTCTTC.

This clonotype has ten or more counts. This chain joins TRBV2 and TRBJ2-3; TRBD2 is a possible D gene (6 bases). CDR1 is SNHLY and CDR2 is FYNNEI in the germline V gene. This CDR3 comprises 14 residues. The germline V and J ends were trimmed by 8 bases and 1 base, with 13 bases remaining between them. The CDR3 DNA reads as TGTGCCAGCCCCCGGGACTGGGGCACAGATACGCAGTATTTT. Protein sequence: CASPRDWGTDTQYF.

This clonotype appeared many times. The rearrangement uses TRBV6-5 and TRBJ2-3; a possible D gene is TRBD1 (5 bases). Trimming removed 2 bases at V and 1 base at J, with 10 bases between. Per the germline V gene, CDR1 is MNHEY and CDR2 is SVGAGI. The CDR3 is made up of 15 amino acids. This CDR3 is CASSYRTPRTDTQYF. The CDR3 coding sequence is TGTGCCAGCAGTTACAGGACACCCCGCACAGATACGCAGTATTTT.

This clonotype was detected many times. The rearrangement links TRBV27 to TRBJ2-3, with 9 bases that match TRBD2. In germline, CDR1 is MNHEY, CDR2 SMNVEV (reference sequence). V was clipped by 2 bases and J by 0 bases; unmatched bases: 6. This CDR3 region has 17 residues. Written as DNA, the CDR3 is TGTGCCAGCAGTTTAGGGGGACTAGCTCTGAGCACAGATACGCAGTATTTT. Translation: CASSLGGLALSTDTQYF.

The chain combines TRBV10-3 with TRBJ2-2, with 9 positions matching TRBD2. Germline CDR1 and CDR2: ENHRY and SYGVKD. The V gene end was trimmed by 4 bases and the J gene end by 6 bases; junction bases not matched to a gene: 3. The CDR3 totals 14 residues. In DNA form, the CDR3 reads TGTGCCATCAGTGCTAGCGGGAAGTCCGGGGAGCTGTTTTTT. This codes for CAISASGKSGELFF.

V and J are TRBV10-3 and TRBJ2-1; 8 bases fit TRBD1. V shed 10 bases and J 16 bases; nucleotides not matched to a gene: 12. Germline V gene sequence: CDR1 ENHRY, CDR2 SYGVKD. The CDR3 has 11 residues. CDR3 DNA sequence: TGTGCCACCGTTCCTTGGACAGGGCGATTCTTC. Protein sequence: CATVPWTGRFF.

This clonotype was counted at least ten times. V is TRBV7-8 and J is TRBJ2-5; weak D call: TRBD1 (7 bases). Germline CDR1 reads SGHVS; CDR2 reads FQNEAQ. The CDR3 runs to 14 residues. Trimming stripped 4 bases from V and 4 bases from J, with 13 bases between. CDR3 sequence reads: CASSSTGTGETQYF. CDR3 in DNA: TGTGCCAGCAGCTCGACAGGGACTGGAGAGACCCAGTACTTC.

This chain uses TRBV11-2 with TRBJ1-1, with a weak D call TRBD1 (6 bases). Per the germline V gene, CDR1 is SGHAT and CDR2 is FQNNGV. The ends were cut back, 5 bases at V and 5 bases at J, with 21 bases in the middle. The CDR3 runs to 16 residues. CDR3: CASSRWEGGRGTEAFF. For the CDR3, the DNA is TGTGCCAGCAGCCGCTGGGAGGGGGGAAGGGGAACTGAAGCTTTCTTT.

This clonotype occurred many times. This chain joins TRBV20-1 and TRBJ2-3; no reliable D call. Germline values: CDR1 DFQATT, CDR2 SNEGSKA (reference sequence). Between the trimmed V and J ends, which lost 0 bases and 4 bases, there was a span of 11 bases. CDR3 length equals 14 residues. In DNA form, the CDR3 reads TGCAGTGCTAGAGATAGTTCTGTGTCAGATACGCAGTATTTT. It translates to CSARDSSVSDTQYF.

This clonotype appeared a few times. This chain connects TRBV19 to TRBJ2-7, with unresolved D. V lost 7 bases, J lost 3 bases, and 10 bases lay in between. Germline values: CDR1 LNHDA, CDR2 SQIVND (reference sequence). The CDR3 length is 12 residues. The CDR3 sequence: CASIRTNYEQYF. The CDR3 nucleotides are TGTGCCAGTATTCGCACGAACTACGAGCAGTACTTC.

This clonotype was observed many times. The rearrangement joins TRBV10-3 to TRBJ2-7; tentative D call: TRBD2 (6 bases). V was clipped by 4 bases and J by 6 bases, with 7 bases between them. This CDR3 spans 11 amino acids. CDR1 is ENHRY, CDR2 SYGVKD, per germline. CDR3: CAISAGSEQYF. The CDR3 bases are TGTGCCATCAGTGCCGGGAGCGAGCAGTACTTC.